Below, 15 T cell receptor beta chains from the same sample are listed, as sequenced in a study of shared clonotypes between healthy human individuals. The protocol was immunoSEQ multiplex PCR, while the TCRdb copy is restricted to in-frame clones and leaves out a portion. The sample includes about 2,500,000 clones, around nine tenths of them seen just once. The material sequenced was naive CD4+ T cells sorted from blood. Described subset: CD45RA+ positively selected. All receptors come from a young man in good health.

Written as DNA, the CDR3 is TGTGCCAGCAGCCCGCTCCAGGGGGCGGAGAACACTGAAGCTTTCTTT. Its translation is CASSPLQGAENTEAFF. The chain joins TRBV7-9 to TRBJ1-1, with 8 bases lining up with TRBD1. Per germline, CDR1 SEHNR and CDR2 FQNEAQ (reference sequence). V was pared by 5 bases and J by 1 base, with 9 bases of the junction left unmatched. The CDR3 is made up of 16 amino acids.

The DNA for the CDR3 is TGTGCCAGTAGTGTAATTCTAGCGGGCTACTACAATGAGCAGTTCTTC. It specifies CASSVILAGYYNEQFF. The V call is TRBV19, the J call TRBJ2-1; 8 positions match TRBD2. Germline V lookup: CDR1 LNHDA, CDR2 SQIVND (reference sequence). The CDR3 contains 16 residues. Trimming at V came to 5 bases and at J to 3 bases, leaving 9 bases not matched to a gene.

CDR3 bases: TGTGCCAGCAGCTTCGAAGGTGAAAAACTGTTTTTT. It specifies CASSFEGEKLFF. The chain couples TRBV5-5 to TRBJ1-4; D uncertain. V dropped 2 bases and J dropped 7 bases, with 6 bases sitting between them. Germline-derived CDR1 and CDR2 are SGHKS and YYEKEE (reference sequence). The CDR3 consists of 12 residues. The full variable domain, in which reference TRBV5-5 and TRBJ1-4 provide the parts outside the CDR3, is DAGVTQSPTHLIKTRGQQVTLRCSPISGHKSVSWYQQVLGQGPQFIFQYYEKEERGRGNFPDRFSARQFPNYSSELNVNALLLGDSALYLCASSFEGEKLFFGSGTQLSVL.

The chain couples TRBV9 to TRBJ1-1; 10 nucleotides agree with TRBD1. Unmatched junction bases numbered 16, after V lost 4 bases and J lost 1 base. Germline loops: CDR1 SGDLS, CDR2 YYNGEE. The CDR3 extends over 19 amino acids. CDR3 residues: CASSPGTGAGRGTNTEAFF. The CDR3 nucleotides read TGTGCCAGCAGCCCCGGGACAGGGGCCGGTCGTGGAACGAACACTGAAGCTTTCTTT.

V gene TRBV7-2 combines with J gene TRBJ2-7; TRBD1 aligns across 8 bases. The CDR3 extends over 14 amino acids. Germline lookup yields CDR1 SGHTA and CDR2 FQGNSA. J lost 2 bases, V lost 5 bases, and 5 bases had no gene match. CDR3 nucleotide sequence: TGTGCCAGCAGCCGGGACAGGATTGCCTACGAGCAGTACTTC. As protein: CASSRDRIAYEQYF.

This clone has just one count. Written as DNA, the CDR3 is TGTGCCAGCAGCTTCCAGGAAACCCACGAGCAGTACTTC. Protein sequence: CASSFQETHEQYF. This chain joins TRBV7-9 and TRBJ2-7; D gene ambiguous. Trimming removed 3 bases at V and 5 bases at J, with 11 bases between. There are 13 residues in the CDR3. From germline, CDR1 is SEHNR and CDR2 FQNEAQ (reference sequence).

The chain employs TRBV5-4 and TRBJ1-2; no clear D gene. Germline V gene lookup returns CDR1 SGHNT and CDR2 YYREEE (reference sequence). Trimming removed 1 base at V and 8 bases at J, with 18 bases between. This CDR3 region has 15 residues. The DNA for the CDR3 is TGTGCCAGCAGCTTGATAGACCAAGTTGGAGACGGCTACACCTTC. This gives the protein CASSLIDQVGDGYTF.

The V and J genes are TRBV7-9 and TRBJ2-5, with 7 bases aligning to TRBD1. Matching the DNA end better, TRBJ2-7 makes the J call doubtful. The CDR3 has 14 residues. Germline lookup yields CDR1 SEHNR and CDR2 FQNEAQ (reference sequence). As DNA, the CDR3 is TGTGCCAGCAGCCCCGGGACAGACAACTACGAGCAGTACTTC. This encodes CASSPGTDNYEQYF.

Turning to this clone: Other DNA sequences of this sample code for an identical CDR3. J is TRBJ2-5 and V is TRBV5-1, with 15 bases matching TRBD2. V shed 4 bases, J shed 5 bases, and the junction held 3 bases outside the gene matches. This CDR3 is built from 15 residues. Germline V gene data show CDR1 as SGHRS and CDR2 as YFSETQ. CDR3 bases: TGCGCCAGCAGCCCCGGACTAGCGGGGGGGGAGACCCAGTACTTC. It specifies CASSPGLAGGETQYF.

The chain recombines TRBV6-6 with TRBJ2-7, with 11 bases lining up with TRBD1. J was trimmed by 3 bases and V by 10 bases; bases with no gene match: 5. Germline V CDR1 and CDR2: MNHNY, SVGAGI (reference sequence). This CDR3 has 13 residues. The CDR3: CATGQGAGYEQYF. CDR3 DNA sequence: TGTGCCACCGGACAGGGGGCCGGCTACGAGCAGTACTTC.

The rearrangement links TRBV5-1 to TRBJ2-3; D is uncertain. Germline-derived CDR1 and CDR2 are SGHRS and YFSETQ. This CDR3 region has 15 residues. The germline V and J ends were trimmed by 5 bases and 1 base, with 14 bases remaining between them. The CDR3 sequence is CASRVASFGTDTQYF. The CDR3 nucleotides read TGCGCCAGCAGGGTGGCCAGTTTTGGCACAGATACGCAGTATTTT.

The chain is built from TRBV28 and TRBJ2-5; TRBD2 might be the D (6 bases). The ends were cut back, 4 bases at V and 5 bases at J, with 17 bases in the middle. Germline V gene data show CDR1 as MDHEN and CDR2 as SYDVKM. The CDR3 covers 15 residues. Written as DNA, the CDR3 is TGTGCCAGCAGTTCCCCGGACTATCGTAGGGAGACCCAGTACTTC. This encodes CASSSPDYRRETQYF.

Here the CDR3 reads CATSRGETQYF. The CDR3 nucleotides are TGTGCCACCAGCAGAGGCGAGACCCAGTACTTC. The chain couples TRBV15 to TRBJ2-5; D unclear. Germline-derived CDR1 and CDR2 are LNHNV and YYDKDF (reference sequence). CDR3 length: 11 amino acids. V lost 1 base and J 5 bases, leaving 2 bases between the germline ends.

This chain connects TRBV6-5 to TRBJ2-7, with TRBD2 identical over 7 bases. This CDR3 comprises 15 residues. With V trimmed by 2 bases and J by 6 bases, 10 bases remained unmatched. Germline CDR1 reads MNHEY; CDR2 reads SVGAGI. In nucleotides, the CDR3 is TGTGCCAGCAGTTACCGACCCACGGGGAGGGGCGAGCAGTACTTC. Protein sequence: CASSYRPTGRGEQYF.

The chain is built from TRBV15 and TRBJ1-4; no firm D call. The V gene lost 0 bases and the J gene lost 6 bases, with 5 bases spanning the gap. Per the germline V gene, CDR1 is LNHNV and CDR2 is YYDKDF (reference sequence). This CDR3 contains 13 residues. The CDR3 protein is CATSRDGYEKLFF. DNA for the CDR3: TGTGCCACCAGCAGAGACGGTTATGAAAAACTGTTTTTT.